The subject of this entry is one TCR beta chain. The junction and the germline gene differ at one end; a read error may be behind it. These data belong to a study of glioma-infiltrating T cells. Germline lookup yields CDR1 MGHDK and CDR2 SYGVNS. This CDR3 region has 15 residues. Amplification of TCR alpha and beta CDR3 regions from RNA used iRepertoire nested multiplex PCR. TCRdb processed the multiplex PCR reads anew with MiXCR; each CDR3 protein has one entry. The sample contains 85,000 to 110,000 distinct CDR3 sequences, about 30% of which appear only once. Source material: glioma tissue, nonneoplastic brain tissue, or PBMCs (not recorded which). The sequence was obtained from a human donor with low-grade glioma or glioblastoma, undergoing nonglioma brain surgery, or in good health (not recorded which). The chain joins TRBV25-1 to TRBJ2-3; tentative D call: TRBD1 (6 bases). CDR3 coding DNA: TGTGCCGGCAGTGCCGTAGGGGGTAACACAGATACGCAATATTTT. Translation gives CAGSAVGGNTDTQYF.